By sample fraction, the clone carrying this T cell receptor beta chain is medium-sized. Its antigen is undetermined. Genomic DNA provided the template from which TCR beta CDR3 was amplified by two-round multiplex PCR. The use of primers specific to each TRBV and TRBJ gene characterized first-round PCR. TCRdb called the multiplex PCR reads again in MiXCR, with one record for every CDR3 protein. Counted here are about 11,000 distinct CDR3 sequences, around 55% occurring once; the ten biggest clones make up about 7%. Trimming stripped 7 bases from V and 0 bases from J, with 10 bases between. The germline CDR1 and CDR2 sequences are MDHEN and SYDVKM. The length of the CDR3 is 14 residues. This sample was taken from a study of prognosis after radiotherapy for stage I lung cancer. Overall study: In total, around 13 men and roughly six women took part as patients, aged roughly 50 to 85 with a median of almost 75 years. Metastases at distant sites emerged in a handful of patients after radiotherapy, at a median of 7 months, whereas approximately 16 showed no significant progression. Study-wide points: Frequencies of TRBV and TRBJ gene use reportedly varied by whether patients had metastases.

A volume of roughly 5.8 milliliters of peripheral blood was collected by draw at each of two time points. The chain links TRBV28 to TRBJ1-5; no firm D call. The sequenced sample was PBMCs, obtained before or after stereotactic body radiation therapy (not recorded which). The sequence derives from a donor aged 50 or older with non-small cell lung cancer. The CDR3 loop is CASTETNSNQPQHF. In DNA, the CDR3 is TGTGCCAGCACGGAAACTAATAGCAATCAGCCCCAGCATTTT.